This T cell receptor (beta chain) was observed in a study of cytomegalovirus exposure and HLA in healthy donors. Study-level findings and limits: Using a false discovery rate of 0.05, a later analysis showed that roughly 16,000 TCR beta sequences were associated with HLA alleles. In a later analysis, HLA-associated beta chains showed higher expansion and lower generation probabilities than comparable chains.

The PCR used 60 Vbeta and 13 Jbeta primers. Some clones are missing from TCRdb's copy, which holds only in-frame ones; the method was immunoSEQ multiplex PCR. The sample includes under 200,000 clones, around 85% of them seen just once. With respect to this clone: The antigen is unknown.

Trimming took 3 bases from V and 4 from J; bases not matched to a gene: 3. Germline V gene lookup returns CDR1 MNHNY and CDR2 SVGAGI (reference sequence). The CDR3 is made up of 14 amino acids. Every donor was a healthy person donating bone marrow. The sample comprised PBMCs. This rearrangement joins TRBV6-6 to TRBJ2-7; TRBD1 matches at 10 bases. The source of this sequence is a man aged 45-65 years in good health and CMV-seronegative. For the CDR3, the DNA is TGTGCCAGCAGTTATAGGGACAGGGGATACGAGCAGTACTTC. The encoded protein is CASSYRDRGYEQYF.